Reported below is one T cell receptor beta chain. This sample stems from a study of blood T cell repertoires in COVID-19. Study summary: The cDNA or gDNA used as material had been derived from T cells, B-cell-depleted T cells, or PBMCs.

All enrollees were roughly 18 to 95 years old and from approximately 25 US areas. Recovered participants had two consecutive negative NP/OP PCR tests, healthcare professional clearance, or symptom resolution. The germline V and J ends were trimmed by 2 bases and 3 bases, with 7 bases remaining between them. Germline lookup yields CDR1 MNHEY and CDR2 SMNVEV (reference sequence). The CDR3 spans 13 residues. Only in-frame clones appear in the TCRdb table, and some are missing; sequencing was by immunoSEQ multiplex PCR. The sample lists about 470,000 clones, approximately 90% occurring once. The V call is TRBV27, the J call TRBJ2-5; TRBD1 might be the D (6 bases). The receptor's source is a woman in her late teens or twenties who had recovered from COVID-19. Sequenced: PBMCs or T cells enriched from blood (not recorded which). The CDR3 bases are TGTGCCAGCAGTTTAAGGACAGAAGAGACCCAGTACTTC. It is translated as CASSLRTEETQYF.